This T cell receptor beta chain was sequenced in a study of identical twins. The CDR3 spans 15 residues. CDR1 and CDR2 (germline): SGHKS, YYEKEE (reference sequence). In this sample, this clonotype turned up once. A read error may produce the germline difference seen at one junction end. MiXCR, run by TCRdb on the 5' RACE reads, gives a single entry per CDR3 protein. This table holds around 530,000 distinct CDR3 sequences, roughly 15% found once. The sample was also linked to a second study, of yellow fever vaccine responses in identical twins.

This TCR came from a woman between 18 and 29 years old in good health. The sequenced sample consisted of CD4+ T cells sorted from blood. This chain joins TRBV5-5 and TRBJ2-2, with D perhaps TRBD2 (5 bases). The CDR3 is CASSLVLGNPGEQFF. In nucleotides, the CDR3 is TGTGCCAGCAGCTTGGTGTTGGGGAACCCCGGGGAGCAGTTTTTT.